The source of this T cell receptor beta chain is a study of cytomegalovirus exposure and HLA in healthy donors. Primers for the PCR totalled 60 Vbeta and 13 Jbeta. The table came from immunoSEQ multiplex PCR; TCRdb's copy has only in-frame clones and leaves some out. The sample holds about 170,000 clones, 80% to 90% seen once. This clone was detected only a few times. Germline CDR1 reads LNHDA; CDR2 reads SQIVND (reference sequence). V gave up 3 bases and J gave up 4 bases; unmatched junction bases: 7. The CDR3 has 15 residues. The TCR originated in a woman younger than 35 in good health and CMV-seronegative. V and J are TRBV19 and TRBJ2-5; 8 bases are shared with TRBD1. Sequenced material: PBMCs. The CDR3 loop reads CASSIRTGMVETQYF. The DNA for the CDR3 is TGTGCCAGTAGTATCCGGACAGGGATGGTAGAGACCCAGTACTTC.